This is a list of T cell receptor beta chains from one sample in a study of blood T cells in healthy people across ages. One entry per CDR3 protein results from TCRdb running MiXCR on the 5' RACE reads. The sample lists just over 1 million distinct CDR3 sequences, 40% to 50% occurring once. Sequencing was carried out using blood. The receptor source for this set is a woman aged 55-69 years in good health. Both conserved end residues are part of each CDR3. A D gene is named only where the DNA matches it firmly. The size entry is marked missing in some rows and otherwise reads once, few, many or a size class.

size	V	J	D	DNA	CDR3
few	TRBV15	TRBJ2-5	-	TGTGCCACCAGCAGAGATGGAGGTCAAGAGACCCAGTACTTC	CATSRDGGQETQYF
-	TRBV5-1	TRBJ2-1	TRBD2	TGCGCCAGCAGCGGATGGACTAGCCCAGGGCGAAATGAGCAGTTCTTC	CASSGWTSPGRNEQFF
-	TRBV12-3/TRBV12-4	TRBJ2-1	TRBD2	TGTGCCAGCAGTTCCTCTAGCGGGAGGGGGTGGAATGAGCAGTTCTTC	CASSSSSGRGWNEQFF
-	TRBV20-1	TRBJ1-5	-	TGCAGTGCTAGATACATGCATAGCAATCAGCCCCAGCATTTT	CSARYMHSNQPQHF
few	TRBV20-1	TRBJ2-1	TRBD2	TGCAGTGCTGGGAGCGGGAGGGCCGGCTACAATGAGCAGTTCTTC	CSAGSGRAGYNEQFF
few	TRBV7-9	TRBJ1-4	-	TGTGCCAGCAGCTTAGCTTCTGGGGTGGTTGGAAAACTGTTTTTT	CASSLASGVVGKLFF
-	TRBV3-1	TRBJ2-7	-	TGTGCCAGCAGCGACCCCGGGGACAAGTCCTACGAGCAGTACTTC	CASSDPGDKSYEQYF
few	TRBV29-1	TRBJ2-7	-	TGCAGCGTTGAAGAGGGGCCGGACGAGCAGTACTTC	CSVEEGPDEQYF
-	TRBV5-6	TRBJ2-7	TRBD2	TGTGCCAGCAGCTTGGGGGCTAGCGGGAGTCGGTACGAGCAGTACTTC	CASSLGASGSRYEQYF
few	TRBV20-1	TRBJ2-1	TRBD2	TGCAGTGCTAGACCCCCGACTAGCGCAGACAATGAGCAGTTCTTC	CSARPPTSADNEQFF
few	TRBV25-1	TRBJ2-1	-	TGTGCCAGCAGTCAGGGGTGGACTAGTAATGAGCAGTTCTTC	CASSQGWTSNEQFF
many	TRBV7-2	TRBJ2-7	TRBD1	TGTGCCAGCAGTTTCAGGGGGAGCTCCTACGAGCAGTACTTC	CASSFRGSSYEQYF
-	TRBV28	TRBJ2-4	-	TGTGCCAGCAGTTTAGTTCCAAGGAGGGACATTCAGTACTTC	CASSLVPRRDIQYF
-	TRBV4-1	TRBJ1-1	TRBD1	TGCGCCAGCACCGTAGACAGGGAGGTCACTGAAGCTTTCTTT	CASTVDREVTEAFF
few	TRBV7-7	TRBJ2-1	TRBD1	TGTGCCAGCAGCGCCGGGACAGGCTCCTACAATGAGCAGTTCTTC	CASSAGTGSYNEQFF
-	TRBV7-2	TRBJ1-4	-	TGTGCCAGCAGCTGCGGAGGGACTGAAAAACTGTTTTTC	CASSCGGTEKLFF
-	TRBV4-1	TRBJ2-7	-	TGCGCCAGCAGCCAAGAGCGGGGCGGAGGGGGAAACGAGCAGTACTTC	CASSQERGGGGNEQYF
few	TRBV7-6	TRBJ2-3	-	TGTGCCAGCAGCTTGTGGACGGATACGCAGTATTTT	CASSLWTDTQYF
-	TRBV20-1	TRBJ2-3	-	TGCAGTGCCCCCCCGCAGGGGCACACAGATACGCAGTATTTT	CSAPPQGHTDTQYF
once	TRBV10-2	TRBJ2-6	TRBD1	TGCGCCAGCAGGCCAGGGACAGGGGCTGGGGCCAACGTCCTGACTTTC	CASRPGTGAGANVLTF
once	TRBV29-1	TRBJ2-1	-	TGCAGCGTTGGCCGCGCCGACTACAATGAGCAGTTCTTC	CSVGRADYNEQFF
-	TRBV5-1	TRBJ2-6	-	TGCGCCAGCAGCTTTGGGGTCCATGAGTCTGGGGCCAACGTCCTGACTTTC	CASSFGVHESGANVLTF
few	TRBV20-1	TRBJ2-1	TRBD2	TGCAGTGCTAGAGATCAGCTAGCGGGCAGGATTTCCTACAATGAGCAGTTCTTC	CSARDQLAGRISYNEQFF
-	TRBV27	TRBJ2-5	TRBD1	TGTGCCAGCAGTTTAGGGACAGGGTGGCACCAAGAGACCCAGTACTTC	CASSLGTGWHQETQYF
few	TRBV30	TRBJ1-5	-	TGTGCCTGGAGTGATGGGGTGGGTCAGCCCCAGCATTTT	CAWSDGVGQPQHF
-	TRBV5-1	TRBJ2-1	TRBD2	TGCGCCAGCGGCTTGGCCGAGGGTAGCGGGAGCAATGGGCAGTTCTTC	CASGLAEGSGSNGQFF
-	TRBV27	TRBJ1-4	-	TGTGCCAGCTCGGAACACACAACTAATGAAAAACTGTTTTTT	CASSEHTTNEKLFF
-	TRBV20-1	TRBJ2-7	TRBD2	TGCAGTGCGCCACCAGCGGGAGAGTCCTACGAGCAGTACTTC	CSAPPAGESYEQYF